Below are 31 T cell receptor beta chains sequenced from a single sample in a study of beta chain features in type 1 diabetes. Expressed TCRB transcripts were sequenced, since all the RNA that had been isolated was reverse transcribed. Produced via immunoSEQ multiplex PCR; TCRdb's table is partial and in-frame only. The data hold about 140,000 clones, with 8% to 13% observed a single time. Sequencing was performed on naive CD4+ T cells from blood. The origin of the receptors is a man between 18 and 35 years old in good health.

This chain connects TRBV11-2 to TRBJ2-1; tentatively, D is TRBD1 (5 bases). Trimming took 5 bases from V and 8 from J, leaving 13 bases between them. CDR3 length: 13 residues. Germline V gives CDR1 SGHAT, CDR2 FQNNGV. The CDR3 region has the DNA TGTGCCAGCAGCCGGTATGGGGCGGATGAGCAGTTCTTC. Its protein is CASSRYGADEQFF.

This chain connects TRBV7-8 to TRBJ2-3, with 11 nucleotides matching TRBD1. Trimming took 6 bases from V and 4 from J; bases not matched to a gene: 9. The CDR3 is made up of 16 amino acids. Per germline, CDR1 SGHVS and CDR2 FQNEAQ. The CDR3 sequence is CASSKDRGRPADTQYF. The CDR3 DNA is TGTGCCAGCAGTAAGGACAGGGGGCGCCCCGCAGATACGCAGTATTTT.

The chain has TRBV6-5 and TRBJ2-3; D gene uncertain. CDR1 and CDR2 (germline): MNHEY, SVGAGI. The CDR3 is 13 amino acids. Between the trimmed V and J ends, which lost 10 bases and 6 bases, there was a span of 17 bases. In DNA, the CDR3 is TGTGCCACCCGATTCGGCGGCGCGGATACGCAGTATTTT. Translating it yields CATRFGGADTQYF.

This clone was picked up a small number of times. The chain recombines TRBV18 with TRBJ2-2, with TRBD1 identical over 8 bases. The CDR3 length is 17 residues. V shed 1 base and J 6 bases; nucleotides not matched to a gene: 10. The V gene's germline CDR1 is KGHSH and CDR2 LQKENI. CDR3 sequence: CASSPLDAQGVAGELFF. The CDR3 DNA follows: TGTGCCAGCTCACCACTTGACGCACAGGGGGTCGCCGGGGAGCTGTTTTTT. The variable domain in full, completed from reference TRBV18 and TRBJ2-2, reads NAGVMQNPRHLVRRRGQEARLRCSPMKGHSHVYWYRQLPEEGLKFMVYLQKENIIDESGMPKERFSAEFPKEGPSILRIQQVVRGDSAAYFCASSPLDAQGVAGELFFGEGSRLTVL.

The chain couples TRBV4-1 to TRBJ1-2; TRBD1 aligns across 11 bases. This CDR3 contains 15 residues. J gave up 5 bases and V 3 bases, and 5 bases lay outside the gene matches. The germline CDR1 and CDR2 sequences are MGHRA and YSYEKL. The CDR3 is CASSQRDRGGYGYTF. CDR3 bases: TGCGCCAGCAGCCAGAGGGACAGGGGGGGATATGGCTACACCTTC.

This clone was detected only a few times. This sequence joins TRBV6-5 and TRBJ2-7; TRBD2 is a possible D gene (7 bases). Germline values: CDR1 MNHEY, CDR2 SVGAGI. The CDR3 is 11 residues long. Trimming left V 8 bases short and J 7 bases short, with 12 bases between. The CDR3 loop is CASLKGGEQYF. The CDR3 DNA reads TGTGCCAGCCTAAAGGGGGGGGAGCAGTACTTC.

V is TRBV6-4 and J is TRBJ1-6; the D gene is possibly TRBD1 (6 bases). Trimming stripped 6 bases from V and 14 bases from J, with 17 bases between. CDR1 is MRHNA, CDR2 SNTAGT, per germline. The CDR3 loop spans 13 amino acids. CDR3 residues: CASSLDPDSTLHF. As DNA, the CDR3 is TGTGCCAGCAGCCTGGACCCGGACAGCACCCTCCACTTT.

This clone has ten or more counts. In the same sample, other DNA sequences code for this CDR3. The chain recombines TRBV14 with TRBJ2-5, with unresolved D. V lost 1 base and J lost 5, with 2 bases in between. The CDR3 length is 11 residues. Germline CDR1 is SGHDN and CDR2 is FVKESK. The CDR3 DNA reads TGTGCCAGCAGCCAAGCGGAGACCCAGTACTTC. Its translation is CASSQAETQYF.

This clone was observed a handful of times. The V call is TRBV6-4, the J call TRBJ1-1; D is uncertain. Per germline, CDR1 MRHNA and CDR2 SNTAGT. The V gene lost 4 bases and the J gene lost 0 bases, with 6 bases spanning the gap. There are 13 residues in the CDR3. The CDR3, as DNA: TGTGCCAGCAGTGCGGTCATGAACACTGAAGCTTTCTTT. This gives the protein CASSAVMNTEAFF.

This clone was observed a handful of times. The chain links TRBV7-2 to TRBJ2-7; D is possibly TRBD2 (6 bases). The length of the CDR3 is 16 residues. The germline V gene encodes CDR1 SGHTA and CDR2 FQGNSA. The V end was cut by 1 base, the J end by 0 bases, with 13 bases between. For the CDR3, the DNA is TGTGCCAGCAGCTTAGGTAATGCGGGGAACTCCTACGAGCAGTACTTC. This codes for CASSLGNAGNSYEQYF.

This clone was detected a few times. In nucleotides, the CDR3 is TGTGCCAGCAGCTGGGGACAGGGAGGCATTCAGTACTTC. This codes for CASSWGQGGIQYF. This chain connects TRBV7-8 to TRBJ2-4; 9 positions match TRBD1. Germline V CDR1 and CDR2: SGHVS, FQNEAQ. This CDR3 has 13 amino acids. With 4 bases clipped from V and 9 bases from J, the junction kept 4 bases outside the gene matches.

A few counts support this clone. The chain couples TRBV6-5 to TRBJ2-2; 9 bases are shared with TRBD1. Germline loops: CDR1 MNHEY, CDR2 SVGAGI. This CDR3 is 14 amino acids long. V lost 6 bases, J lost 6 bases, and 5 bases stayed unmatched. In nucleotides, the CDR3 is TGTGCCAGCAGCCCGACAGGGGGATCCGGGGAGCTGTTTTTT. Its translation: CASSPTGGSGELFF.

As regards this clone: This CDR3 is also generated by other DNA sequences in the sample. This chain uses TRBV2 with TRBJ2-1, with TRBD2 matching over 8 bases. V was clipped by 3 bases and J by 4 bases; unmatched bases: 2. CDR1 is SNHLY, CDR2 FYNNEI, per germline. The CDR3 runs to 14 residues. The CDR3 coding sequence is TGTGCCAGCAGTGAGTTAGCGGGATACAATGAGCAGTTCTTC. As protein: CASSELAGYNEQFF. The whole variable domain, remainder taken from reference TRBV2 and TRBJ2-1, is EPEVTQTPSHQVTQMGQEVILRCVPISNHLYFYWYRQILGQKVEFLVSFYNNEISEKSEIFDDQFSVERPDGSNFTLKIRSTKLEDSAMYFCASSELAGYNEQFFGPGTRLTVL.

This clone turned up a few times. V gene TRBV7-6 combines with J gene TRBJ2-1; the D gene is possibly TRBD1 (6 bases). The CDR3 runs to 17 residues. The V gene's germline CDR1 is SGHVS and CDR2 FNYEAQ. The V gene lost 1 base and the J gene lost 3 bases, with 16 bases spanning the gap. CDR3 sequence (DNA): TGTGCCAGCAGCTTAGAATCCGCCGGACAGCACTACAATGAGCAGTTCTTC. This gives the protein CASSLESAGQHYNEQFF. The full variable domain, rest sourced from reference TRBV7-6 and TRBJ2-1, is GAGVSQSPRYKVTKRGQDVALRCDPISGHVSLYWYRQALGQGPEFLTYFNYEAQQDKSGLPNDRFSAERPEGSISTLTIQRTEQRDSAMYRCASSLESAGQHYNEQFFGPGTRLTVL.

In its sample, this clone was seen a few times. The genes are TRBV15 and TRBJ2-7, with 10 bases identical to TRBD2. Germline V gives CDR1 LNHNV, CDR2 YYDKDF (reference sequence). The J segment lost 2 bases and the V segment lost 5 bases, leaving 6 bases of the junction unmatched. This CDR3 has 15 residues. CDR3 region: CATSGPSGGTYEQYF. CDR3 bases: TGTGCCACCAGCGGACCTAGCGGGGGAACCTACGAGCAGTACTTC.

The sample holds a few counts of this clone. The chain employs TRBV28 and TRBJ2-3; the D gene is possibly TRBD1 (6 bases). CDR1 is MDHEN and CDR2 is SYDVKM in the germline V gene. The V gene lost 1 base and the J gene lost 1 base, with 9 bases spanning the gap. The CDR3 runs to 15 residues. This CDR3 is CASSLLTGGTDTQYF. The DNA of the CDR3 is TGTGCCAGCAGTTTATTGACAGGAGGCACAGATACGCAGTATTTT.

This chain uses TRBV4-2 with TRBJ1-3; 10 nucleotides align to TRBD1. The CDR3 covers 18 residues. Germline trimming cut 4 bases from V and 4 bases from J; bases unmatched to any gene: 13. The germline V gene has CDR1 LGHNA and CDR2 YNFKEQ. This chain's CDR3 is CASSPEGDPTGGGNTIYF. The CDR3, as DNA: TGTGCCAGCAGCCCCGAAGGGGATCCGACAGGGGGCGGAAACACCATATATTTT.

This clone was detected a few times. DNA for the CDR3: TGTGCCAGCCGAAAGGCTAGCGGGAATCAGCCCCAGCATTTT. Its translation is CASRKASGNQPQHF. The rearrangement joins TRBV19 to TRBJ1-5, with D hard to call. The germline V gene encodes CDR1 LNHDA and CDR2 SQIVND (reference sequence). Trimming took 9 bases from V and 4 from J, leaving 16 bases between them. The CDR3 covers 14 residues.

This clone was seen a few times. The chain uses TRBV11-1 and TRBJ2-1; D is uncertain. The CDR3 runs to 13 residues. V lost 6 bases to trimming and J lost 14 bases, with 20 bases between them. Germline CDR1 SGHAT, CDR2 FQDESV (reference sequence). This chain's CDR3 is CASSLLTRDSKFF. CDR3 sequence (DNA): TGTGCCAGCAGTCTTCTCACCCGAGACTCCAAGTTCTTC.

This clone was observed many times. The chain combines TRBV7-9 with TRBJ2-1, with TRBD2 matching over 7 bases. Germline-derived CDR1 and CDR2 are SEHNR and FQNEAQ (reference sequence). The junction had 7 bases not matched to a gene; V was cut back by 5 bases and J by 0 bases. This CDR3 has 16 amino acids. CDR3 DNA: TGTGCCAGCAGCCGTGCCGGGACTAACTCCTACAATGAGCAGTTCTTC. The encoded protein is CASSRAGTNSYNEQFF.

The V and J genes are TRBV4-2 and TRBJ2-2; possible D gene TRBD1, 6 bases. The germline V gene encodes CDR1 LGHNA and CDR2 YNFKEQ. V shed 4 bases and J shed 4 bases, with 16 bases lying between them. CDR3 length: 16 residues. The CDR3 DNA reads TGTGCCAGCAGCCCATCCCGGGACATCCCCACCGGGGAGCTGTTTTTT. This translates into CASSPSRDIPTGELFF.

This clone was picked up a small number of times. The rearrangement uses TRBV6-5 and TRBJ1-6, with 7 bases aligning to TRBD1. There are 14 residues in the CDR3. In germline, CDR1 is MNHEY, CDR2 SVGAGI. With V trimmed by 5 bases and J by 7 bases, 5 bases remained unmatched. As DNA, the CDR3 is TGTGCCAGCAGTCCGGGACAGACCAATTCACCCCTCCACTTT. It yields the protein CASSPGQTNSPLHF.

This clone has a handful of counts. J is TRBJ2-7 and V is TRBV19; 7 nucleotides align to TRBD1. The CDR3 extends over 15 amino acids. V trimming: 4 bases; J trimming: 2 bases; junction bases outside the gene matches: 8. Germline V CDR1 and CDR2: LNHDA, SQIVND (reference sequence). The DNA for the CDR3 is TGTGCCAGTAGTACATCAAGACAGGGTGCCTACGAGCAGTACTTC. Translating it yields CASSTSRQGAYEQYF. The full variable domain, completed using reference TRBV19 and TRBJ2-7, is DGGITQSPKYLFRKEGQNVTLSCEQNLNHDAMYWYRQDPGQGLRLIYYSQIVNDFQKGDIAEGYSVSREKKESFPLTVTSAQKNPTAFYLCASSTSRQGAYEQYFGPGTRLTVT.

The DNA for the CDR3 is TGCGCCAGCAGCTTGGCCATCAGTCTGAACACTGAAGCTTTCTTT. It specifies CASSLAISLNTEAFF. The gene calls are TRBV5-1 and TRBJ1-1, with D unclear. The CDR3 extends over 15 amino acids. Trimming shortened V by 0 bases and J by 0 bases, and 9 bases separated the two germline ends. CDR1 and CDR2 (germline): SGHRS, YFSETQ.

This sequence joins TRBV6-5 and TRBJ2-3; D not resolved. Deletions cut 4 bases from V and 2 bases from J, with 10 bases between. From germline, CDR1 is MNHEY and CDR2 SVGAGI. The CDR3 runs 14 residues. CDR3 in amino acids: CASSSLSNTDTQYF. Written as DNA, the CDR3 is TGTGCCAGCAGTTCTCTCTCTAACACAGATACGCAGTATTTT.

This clone was detected only a few times. This chain uses TRBV2 with TRBJ2-1; maybe TRBD2 (6 bases). Germline-derived CDR1 and CDR2 are SNHLY and FYNNEI. V was clipped by 4 bases and J by 5 bases, with 12 bases between them. This CDR3 has 14 amino acids. The CDR3 here is CASSARDQDNEQFF. CDR3 bases: TGTGCCAGCAGTGCGCGGGATCAGGACAATGAGCAGTTCTTC. The full variable domain, rest sourced from reference TRBV2 and TRBJ2-1, is EPEVTQTPSHQVTQMGQEVILRCVPISNHLYFYWYRQILGQKVEFLVSFYNNEISEKSEIFDDQFSVERPDGSNFTLKIRSTKLEDSAMYFCASSARDQDNEQFFGPGTRLTVL.

This clone was seen a handful of times. The CDR3 loop reads CASSANRGVSYEQYF. The CDR3 DNA follows: TGTGCCAGCAGTGCCAACAGGGGGGTCTCCTACGAGCAGTACTTC. The genes are TRBV6-1 and TRBJ2-7, with 8 bases that match TRBD1. The V segment lost 4 bases and the J segment 0 bases; nucleotides outside the gene matches: 5. Germline V lookup: CDR1 MNHNS, CDR2 SASEGT. The CDR3 sequence is 15 residues long.

This chain uses TRBV2 with TRBJ2-3, with D perhaps TRBD1 (6 bases). The length of the CDR3 is 14 residues. Germline V lookup: CDR1 SNHLY, CDR2 FYNNEI. Deletions cut 5 bases from V and 3 bases from J, with 12 bases between. The chain's CDR3 is CASSPTGYTDTQYF. The CDR3 bases are TGTGCCAGCAGTCCGACAGGATATACAGATACGCAGTATTTT.

This clone was found a few times. The chain joins TRBV6-6 to TRBJ2-7, with a tentative D call TRBD1 (5 bases). Germline CDR1 is MNHNY and CDR2 is SVGAGI (reference sequence). This CDR3 is 16 amino acids long. V lost 4 bases, J lost 3 bases, and 19 bases lay in between. The chain's CDR3 is CASSSEGSGNLYEQYF. Written as DNA, the CDR3 is TGTGCCAGCAGTTCAGAAGGGTCAGGGAACCTCTACGAGCAGTACTTC.

This clone was seen a handful of times. The CDR3, as DNA: TGTGCCAGCACCCCCGCTAGTGCAGATACGCAGTATTTT. It specifies CASTPASADTQYF. The chain links TRBV6-6 to TRBJ2-3; D is ambiguous. This CDR3 comprises 13 residues. The ends were cut back, 7 bases at V and 4 bases at J, with 12 bases in the middle. Germline CDR1 and CDR2: MNHNY and SVGAGI (reference sequence).

The V gene is TRBV10-3, the J gene TRBJ2-5; 9 nucleotides agree with TRBD2. The germline V gene has CDR1 ENHRY and CDR2 SYGVKD. V trimming: 3 bases; J trimming: 5 bases; junction bases outside the gene matches: 7. The CDR3 totals 15 residues. The CDR3, as DNA: TGTGCCATCAGTGATAGGGGGACTAGCTCTGAGACCCAGTACTTC. Translation gives CAISDRGTSSETQYF.